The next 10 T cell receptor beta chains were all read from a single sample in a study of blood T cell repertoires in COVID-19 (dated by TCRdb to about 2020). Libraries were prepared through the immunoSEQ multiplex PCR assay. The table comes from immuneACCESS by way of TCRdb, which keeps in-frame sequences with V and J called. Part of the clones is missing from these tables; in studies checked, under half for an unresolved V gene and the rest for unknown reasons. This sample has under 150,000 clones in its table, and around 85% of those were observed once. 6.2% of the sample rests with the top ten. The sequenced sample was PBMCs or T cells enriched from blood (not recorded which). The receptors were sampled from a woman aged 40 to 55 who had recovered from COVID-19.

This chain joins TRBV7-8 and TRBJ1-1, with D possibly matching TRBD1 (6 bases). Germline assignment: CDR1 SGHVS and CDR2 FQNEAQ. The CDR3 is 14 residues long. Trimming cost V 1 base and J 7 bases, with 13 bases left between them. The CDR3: CASSLGSRGNEAFF. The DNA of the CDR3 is TGTGCCAGCAGCTTAGGTAGCAGGGGTAATGAAGCTTTCTTT.

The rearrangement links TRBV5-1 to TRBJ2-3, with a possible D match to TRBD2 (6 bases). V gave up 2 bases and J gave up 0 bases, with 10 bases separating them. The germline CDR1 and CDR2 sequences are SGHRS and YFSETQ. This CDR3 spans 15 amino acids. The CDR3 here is CASSFSAGSTDTQYF. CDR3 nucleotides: TGCGCCAGCAGCTTCTCAGCGGGCAGCACAGATACGCAGTATTTT.

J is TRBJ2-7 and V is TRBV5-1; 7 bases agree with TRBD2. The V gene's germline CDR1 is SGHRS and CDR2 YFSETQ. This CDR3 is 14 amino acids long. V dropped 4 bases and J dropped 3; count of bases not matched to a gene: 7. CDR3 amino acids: CASSEGWTSYEQYF. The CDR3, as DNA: TGCGCCAGCAGCGAAGGGTGGACTAGCTACGAGCAGTACTTC.

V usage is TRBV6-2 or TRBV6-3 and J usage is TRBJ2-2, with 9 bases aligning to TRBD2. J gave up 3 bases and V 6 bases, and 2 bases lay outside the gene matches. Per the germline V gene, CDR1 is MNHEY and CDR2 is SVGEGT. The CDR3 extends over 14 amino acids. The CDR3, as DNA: TGTGCCAGCAGCGGGACTAGCTACACCGGGGAGCTGTTTTTT. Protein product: CASSGTSYTGELFF.

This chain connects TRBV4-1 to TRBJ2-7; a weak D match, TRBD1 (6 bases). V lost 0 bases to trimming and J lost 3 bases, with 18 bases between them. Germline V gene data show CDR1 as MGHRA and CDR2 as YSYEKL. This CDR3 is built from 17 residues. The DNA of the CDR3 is TGCGCCAGCAGCCAAGAGAGTGGGGACATTACTAACTACGAGCAGTACTTC. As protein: CASSQESGDITNYEQYF.

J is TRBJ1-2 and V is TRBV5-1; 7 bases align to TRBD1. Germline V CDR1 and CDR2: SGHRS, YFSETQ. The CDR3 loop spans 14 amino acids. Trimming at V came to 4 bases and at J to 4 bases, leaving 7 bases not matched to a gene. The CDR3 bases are TGCGCCAGCAGCGAAAGGACAGGCACCTATGGCTACACCTTC. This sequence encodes CASSERTGTYGYTF. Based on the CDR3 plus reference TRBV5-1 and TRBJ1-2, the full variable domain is KAGVTQTPRYLIKTRGQQVTLSCSPISGHRSVSWYQQTPGQGLQFLFEYFSETQRNKGNFPGRFSGRQFSNSRSEMNVSTLELGDSALYLCASSERTGTYGYTFGSGTRLTVV.

The CDR3 DNA sequence: TGTGCCAGCAGTCAAACTAGCGGGGCCAACACCGGGGAGCTGTTTTTT. Translation: CASSQTSGANTGELFF. This sequence joins TRBV6-2 or TRBV6-3 and TRBJ2-2; 10 positions agree with TRBD2. In germline, CDR1 is MNHEY, CDR2 SVGEGT. With V trimmed by 5 bases and J by 2 bases, 5 bases remained unmatched. The CDR3 sequence is 16 residues long.

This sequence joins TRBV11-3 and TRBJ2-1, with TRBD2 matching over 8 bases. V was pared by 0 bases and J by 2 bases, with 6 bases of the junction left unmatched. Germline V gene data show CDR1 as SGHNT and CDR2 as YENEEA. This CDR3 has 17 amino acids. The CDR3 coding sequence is TGTGCCAGCAGCTTAGACAGCGGGAGTAATGCCTACAATGAGCAGTTCTTC. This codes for CASSLDSGSNAYNEQFF.

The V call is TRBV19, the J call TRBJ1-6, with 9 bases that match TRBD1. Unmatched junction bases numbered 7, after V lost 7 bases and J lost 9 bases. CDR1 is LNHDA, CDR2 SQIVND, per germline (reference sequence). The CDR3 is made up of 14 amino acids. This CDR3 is CASTYRGQGSPLHF. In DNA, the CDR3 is TGTGCCAGTACCTACAGGGGGCAGGGTTCACCCCTCCACTTT.

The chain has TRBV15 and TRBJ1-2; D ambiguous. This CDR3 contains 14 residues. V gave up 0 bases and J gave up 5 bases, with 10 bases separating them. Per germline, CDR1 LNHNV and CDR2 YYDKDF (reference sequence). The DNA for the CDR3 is TGTGCCACCAGCAGAGAAGGCAGACTATATGGCTACACCTTC. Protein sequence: CATSREGRLYGYTF.